This note documents a single T cell receptor beta chain sequence. This CDR3 is 17 amino acids long. The V end lost 2 bases, the J end lost 1 base, and 15 bases lay between the germline ends. The germline V gene encodes CDR1 MDHEN and CDR2 SYDVKM. The data originate from a study of T cell changes during pregnancy in multiple sclerosis. Profiled with immunoSEQ multiplex PCR; TCRdb holds only in-frame clones, not every one. Among approximately 82,000 clones listed, just over 90% were seen once. The genes are TRBV28 and TRBJ1-5, with D perhaps TRBD1 (6 bases). The clonotype originates from a female donor with multiple sclerosis, enrolled in a pregnancy study. This sample comprised CD4+ T cells from peripheral blood mononuclear cells, obtained in the second trimester of pregnancy. The CDR3 DNA reads as TGTGCCAGCAGTTTAGCTAGTGGGACACCCAGCAATCAGCCCCAGCATTTT. This sequence encodes CASSLASGTPSNQPQHF.